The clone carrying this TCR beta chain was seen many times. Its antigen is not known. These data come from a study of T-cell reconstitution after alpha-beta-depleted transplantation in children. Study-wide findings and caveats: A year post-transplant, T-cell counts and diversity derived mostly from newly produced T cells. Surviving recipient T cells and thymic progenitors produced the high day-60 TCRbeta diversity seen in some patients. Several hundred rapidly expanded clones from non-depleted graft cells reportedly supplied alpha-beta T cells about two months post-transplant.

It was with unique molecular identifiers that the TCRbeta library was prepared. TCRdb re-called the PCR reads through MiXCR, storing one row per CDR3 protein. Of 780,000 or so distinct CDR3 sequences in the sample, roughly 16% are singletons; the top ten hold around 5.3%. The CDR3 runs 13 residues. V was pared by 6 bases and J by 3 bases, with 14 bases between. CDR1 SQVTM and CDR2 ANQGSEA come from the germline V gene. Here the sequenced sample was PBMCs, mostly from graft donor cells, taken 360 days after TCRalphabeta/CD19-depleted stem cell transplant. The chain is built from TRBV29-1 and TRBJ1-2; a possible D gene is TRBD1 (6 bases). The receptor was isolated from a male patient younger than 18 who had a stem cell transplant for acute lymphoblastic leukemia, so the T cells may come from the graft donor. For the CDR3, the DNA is TGCAGCGTAACCAGGGGCGTGGACTATGGCTACACCTTC. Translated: CSVTRGVDYGYTF. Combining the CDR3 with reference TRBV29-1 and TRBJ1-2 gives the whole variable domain SAVISQKPSRDICQRGTSLTIQCQVDSQVTMMFWYRQQPGQSLTLIATANQGSEATYESGFVIDKFPISRPNLTFSTLTVSNMSPEDSSIYLCSVTRGVDYGYTFGSGTRLTVV.